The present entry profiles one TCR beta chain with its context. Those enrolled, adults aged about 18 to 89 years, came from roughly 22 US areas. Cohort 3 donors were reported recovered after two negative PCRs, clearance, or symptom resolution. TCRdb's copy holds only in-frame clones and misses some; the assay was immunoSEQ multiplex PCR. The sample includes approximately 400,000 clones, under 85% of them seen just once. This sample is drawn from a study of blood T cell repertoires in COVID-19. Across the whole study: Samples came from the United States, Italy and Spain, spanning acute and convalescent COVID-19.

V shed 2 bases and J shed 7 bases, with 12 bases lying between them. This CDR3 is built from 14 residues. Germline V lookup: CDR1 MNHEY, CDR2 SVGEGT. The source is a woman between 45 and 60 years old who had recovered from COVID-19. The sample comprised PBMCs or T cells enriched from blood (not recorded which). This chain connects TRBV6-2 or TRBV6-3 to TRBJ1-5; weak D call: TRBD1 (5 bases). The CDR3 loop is CASSYPGQGQPQHF. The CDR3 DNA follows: TGTGCCAGCAGTTACCCTGGGCAGGGCCAGCCCCAGCATTTT.